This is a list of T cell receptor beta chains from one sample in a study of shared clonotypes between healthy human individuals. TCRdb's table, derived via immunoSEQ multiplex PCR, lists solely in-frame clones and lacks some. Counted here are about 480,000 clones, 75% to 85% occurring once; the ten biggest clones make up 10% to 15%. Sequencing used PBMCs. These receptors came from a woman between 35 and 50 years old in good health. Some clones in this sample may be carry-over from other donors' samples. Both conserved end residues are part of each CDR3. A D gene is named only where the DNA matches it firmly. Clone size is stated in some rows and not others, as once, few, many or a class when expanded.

CDR3 DNA: TGTGCCAGCAGCTTAGATTCTCAGGGTTTTTACGAGCAGTACTTC; CDR3 protein: CASSLDSQGFYEQYF; J gene: TRBJ2-7; clone size: few; D gene: -; V gene: TRBV11-2
CDR3 DNA: TGTGCCAGCTCAGTCACAGCAGGGACCGAGCAGTACTTC; CDR3 protein: CASSVTAGTEQYF; J gene: TRBJ2-7; clone size: few; D gene: -; V gene: TRBV18
CDR3 DNA: TGCAGCGTTGCGGTGACAGGAGAAACAAATTCACCCCTCCACTTT; CDR3 protein: CSVAVTGETNSPLHF; J gene: TRBJ1-6; clone size: -; D gene: -; V gene: TRBV29-1
CDR3 DNA: TGTGCCAGCAGCTCCGCGGGGGAGCAGTTCTTC; CDR3 protein: CASSSAGEQFF; J gene: TRBJ2-1; clone size: -; D gene: -; V gene: TRBV5-4
CDR3 DNA: TGTGCCGGGACTAGTTCCCGCTACGATGAGCAGTTCTTC; CDR3 protein: CAGTSSRYDEQFF; J gene: TRBJ2-1; clone size: -; D gene: TRBD2; V gene: TRBV2
CDR3 DNA: TGTGCCAGTAATGAGCTGGGGTTTAGCTCTGGGGCCAACGTCCTGACTTTC; CDR3 protein: CASNELGFSSGANVLTF; J gene: TRBJ2-6; clone size: -; D gene: -; V gene: TRBV19
CDR3 DNA: TGCAGCGTTGAGCCGGGACAGATCTACAATGAGCAGTTCTTC; CDR3 protein: CSVEPGQIYNEQFF; J gene: TRBJ2-1; clone size: -; D gene: TRBD1; V gene: TRBV29-1
CDR3 DNA: TGTGCCAGCAGCCCCGTCAGTAGCAACCAAGAGACCCAGTACTTC; CDR3 protein: CASSPVSSNQETQYF; J gene: TRBJ2-5; clone size: -; D gene: -; V gene: TRBV5-4
CDR3 DNA: TGCGCCAGCACCCCCCAAGTGGGGAACGTGGGCTACACCTTC; CDR3 protein: CASTPQVGNVGYTF; J gene: TRBJ1-2; clone size: -; D gene: -; V gene: TRBV5-1
CDR3 DNA: TGTGCCAGCAGCGACAGAGGTTCTGGGGCCAACGTCCTGACTTTC; CDR3 protein: CASSDRGSGANVLTF; J gene: TRBJ2-6; clone size: -; D gene: -; V gene: TRBV6-6
CDR3 DNA: TGTGCCAGCACCCCGGGACAGGGGTTTTACACCATATATTTT; CDR3 protein: CASTPGQGFYTIYF; J gene: TRBJ1-3; clone size: -; D gene: TRBD1; V gene: TRBV6-1
CDR3 DNA: TGCAGCGTTTTGGGATACTATGGCTACACCTTC; CDR3 protein: CSVLGYYGYTF; J gene: TRBJ1-2; clone size: -; D gene: -; V gene: TRBV29-1
CDR3 DNA: TGTGCCAGCAGCTCGGGACAGGGGGGCTCCTACGAGCAGTACTTC; CDR3 protein: CASSSGQGGSYEQYF; J gene: TRBJ2-7; clone size: once; D gene: TRBD1; V gene: TRBV7-9
CDR3 DNA: TGCAGCGTTGTTGGCAACTACGAGCAGTACTTC; CDR3 protein: CSVVGNYEQYF; J gene: TRBJ2-7; clone size: -; D gene: -; V gene: TRBV29-1
CDR3 DNA: TGTGCCAGCACCACCTTGGGGGAGCGCCCGTACAATGAGCAGTTCTTC; CDR3 protein: CASTTLGERPYNEQFF; J gene: TRBJ2-1; clone size: -; D gene: -; V gene: TRBV28
CDR3 DNA: TGTGCCAGCAGCTTAGGTCAGGGCCCCTACGAGCAGTACTTC; CDR3 protein: CASSLGQGPYEQYF; J gene: TRBJ2-7; clone size: -; D gene: -; V gene: TRBV11-2
CDR3 DNA: TGTGCCAGCTCACCACAAATGGAATCCTACGAGCAGTACTTC; CDR3 protein: CASSPQMESYEQYF; J gene: TRBJ2-7; clone size: -; D gene: -; V gene: TRBV18
CDR3 DNA: TGTGCCAGCAGTGCAGCCGGGACAGCAGGAGGGACCCAGTACTTC; CDR3 protein: CASSAAGTAGGTQYF; J gene: TRBJ2-5; clone size: once; D gene: TRBD1; V gene: TRBV7-6
CDR3 DNA: TGCGCCAGCAGCCAAGAAGCTAGAAGTTATGGCTACACCTTC; CDR3 protein: CASSQEARSYGYTF; J gene: TRBJ1-2; clone size: few; D gene: -; V gene: TRBV4-1
CDR3 DNA: TGTGCCAGCAGCTCGGACAGGGGGCCGGATACGCAGTATTTT; CDR3 protein: CASSSDRGPDTQYF; J gene: TRBJ2-3; clone size: -; D gene: TRBD1; V gene: TRBV11-2
CDR3 DNA: TGTGCCAGCTCACCGGTGGGGGTTAGCGGGGGCGTCTCCTACGAGCAGTACTTC; CDR3 protein: CASSPVGVSGGVSYEQYF; J gene: TRBJ2-7; clone size: -; D gene: TRBD2; V gene: TRBV18
CDR3 DNA: TGTGCCAGCAGCTTAAGCGGACAGGGGACGTGGGAGACCCAGTACTTC; CDR3 protein: CASSLSGQGTWETQYF; J gene: TRBJ2-5; clone size: -; D gene: TRBD1; V gene: TRBV7-3